Reported below is one T cell receptor (beta chain). As processed by the authors: Estimates of nucleated cell counts were drawn from the amplification of reference gene primers. Only in-frame clones appear in the TCRdb table, and some are missing; sequencing was by immunoSEQ multiplex PCR. The D gene and trimming were derived from the DNA, and the V and J assignments and clone size from that table. The data show some 80,000 clones, under 80% seen once. The germline V and J ends were trimmed by 1 base and 8 bases, with 11 bases remaining between them. Germline V lookup: CDR1 MGHDK, CDR2 SYGVNS. The CDR3 sequence is 13 residues long. The source of the sample is a study of blood T cell repertoires in COVID-19. Study-wide background: Collection of acute and convalescent COVID-19 samples took place in the United States, Italy and Spain.

This sequence originates from a woman aged 80 or over with active or convalescent COVID-19. Source material: peripheral blood. The V gene is TRBV25-1, the J gene TRBJ1-2; D remains unclear. CDR3 bases: TGTGCCAGCAGTGAATCCCGGGAAAAGGGCTACACCTTC. Its translation: CASSESREKGYTF.